This TCR beta chain came from a study of T cell responses to AZD1222 COVID-19 vaccine (dated by TCRdb to about 2021). For context, the study as a whole: Because spike-specific TCR depth and breadth did not differ between the two schedules, AZD1222 recipients who got a second dose at roughly 4 weeks were pooled with those who got a second dose at roughly 12 weeks. Trial participants were enrolled by age into subgroups of 18-55, 56-69 and 70-plus years, and about 150, 27 and 61 TCR-sequenced participants, respectively, were included in these subgroups. TCR sequencing covered over 230 trial participants: 200 to 220 given two doses of AZD1222 and about 26 given two doses of MenACWY control vaccine.

The CDR3 regions of human TCRbeta chains were subjected to immunosequencing. In the original analysis: Repertoire TCRs were matched against a reference library of SARS-CoV-2-specific TCRs generated with the MIRA antigen-specificity platform. Breadth was defined as the fraction of unique TCRs that were SARS-CoV-2-associated, and depth was defined as the fraction of total T cells that were SARS-CoV-2-associated. Using the MIRA data, every spike-specific TCR was mapped to the spike region that the TCR reacted to and assigned to either a CD4 or a CD8 class. Log10-transformed breadth and depth values were compared by one-way ANOVA with Sidak's multiple comparisons tests. TCRdb retrieved this table from immuneACCESS and kept in-frame rearrangements only. Not all clones are present; in checked studies, unresolved V genes account for under half, and no reason is known for the remainder. That table furnishes V, J and clone size, whereas the DNA furnished D and trimming. In all, the sample holds around 110,000 clones, and around 82% of those were seen once. Jointly, the top ten make up roughly 9% of the sample.

Sequences LNHDA (CDR1) and SQIVND (CDR2) are obtained from the germline V gene (reference sequence). The V end loses 6 bases and the J end loses 0 bases, and a stretch of 8 bases separates them. The CDR3 covers 13 residues, taking in both the cysteine and the phenylalanine. CDR3 DNA only is kept here, 39 bases in frame from base 1. General conclusions and limits of the study: The 56-69-year group was small, and its depth increase did not reach significance, likely because of low power. Conclusions about previously exposed vaccinees are limited because only six or seven AZD1222 recipients were SARS-CoV-2 seropositive at baseline. After two AZD1222 doses, both the breadth and the depth of spike-specific TCRs were significantly higher than at day 0 and than in MenACWY recipients. Participants were mostly white British and included more females than males, and it was suggested by the authors that clonal diversity may have been underestimated. The whole spike protein was spanned by vaccine-associated CD4 TCRs, and dominant responses were seen in regions 160-218 and 743-854. Reportedly, almost half of the unique spike-specific TCRs recognized epitopes lying outside the regions that are mutated in the B.1.351 and B.1.1.7 variants. Because no day 14 peak-response samples were available, the repertoires could be characterized only after the peak T cell response.

For this clone: What this receptor recognizes is not known. Base qualities are not at hand, and no much larger clone is one base apart.

The time point label corresponds to: baseline before first vaccination. The vaccinee samples were drawn from two UK trials, COV001 and COV002, one of which was a single-blind randomized controlled phase 2/3 trial testing AZD1222 (ChAdOx1 nCoV-19) in healthy adults. For TCRbeta chain sequencing, PBMC samples from trial participants were taken at day 0 and at day 28 after the second dose. The origin of this receptor is an adult in good health. Recombination joined TRBV19 with TRBJ1-2, and TRBD1 may be the D gene, going by 5 matching bases. Specimen: peripheral blood, collected on day 0 of AZD1222 vaccination. At the DNA level, the sequence is TGTGCCAGTAGCCACAGGACTAACTATGGCTACACCTTC. Translation gives CASSHRTNYGYTF.